This T cell receptor beta chain was identified in a study of PD-L1 blockade in urothelial cancer. Background on the study: Enrolled patients had been treated previously with 0 to 3 chemotherapy regimens. The study's findings and limits: Below-median pretreatment blood TCR clonality predicted better survival.

Produced via immunoSEQ multiplex PCR; TCRdb's table is partial and in-frame only. The sample holds 87,000 or so clones, about 83% seen once. Time point noted: pretreatment peripheral blood. Patients had urothelial carcinoma that was locally advanced or metastatic. Every patient provided from 1 to 8 samples, collected pretreatment and on-treatment. Comments on this clone: The antigen remains undetermined.

The length of the CDR3 is 16 residues. V was pared by 6 bases and J by 7 bases, with 16 bases of the junction left unmatched. Germline assignment: CDR1 SNHLY and CDR2 FYNNEI. The clonotype originates from a man in his sixties with urothelial cancer. Source: PBMCs, taken around atezolizumab (anti-PD-L1) treatment. The chain couples TRBV2 to TRBJ2-7, with TRBD2 identical over 9 bases. The CDR3 region is CASRPRLAGWASEQYF. The CDR3 DNA sequence: TGTGCCAGCAGACCCCGGCTAGCGGGATGGGCGAGTGAGCAGTACTTC.